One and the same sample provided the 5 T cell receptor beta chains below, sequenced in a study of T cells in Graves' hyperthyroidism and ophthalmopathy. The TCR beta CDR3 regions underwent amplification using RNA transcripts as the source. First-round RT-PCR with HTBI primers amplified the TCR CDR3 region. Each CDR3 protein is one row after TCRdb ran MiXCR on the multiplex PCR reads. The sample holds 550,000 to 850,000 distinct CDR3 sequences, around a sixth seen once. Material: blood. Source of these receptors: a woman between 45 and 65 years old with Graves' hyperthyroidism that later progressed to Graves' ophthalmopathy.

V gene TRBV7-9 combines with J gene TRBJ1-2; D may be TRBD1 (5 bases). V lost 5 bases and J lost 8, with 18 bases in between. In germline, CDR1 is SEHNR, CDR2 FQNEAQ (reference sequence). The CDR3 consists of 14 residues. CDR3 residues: CASSRQTTGDGYTF. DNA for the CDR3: TGTGCCAGCAGCCGTCAAACTACAGGCGACGGCTACACCTTC.

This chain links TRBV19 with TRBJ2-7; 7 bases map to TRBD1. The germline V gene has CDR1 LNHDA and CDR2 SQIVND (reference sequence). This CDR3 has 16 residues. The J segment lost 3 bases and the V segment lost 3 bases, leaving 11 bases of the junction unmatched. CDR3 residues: CASSIRTGQKLYEQYF. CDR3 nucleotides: TGTGCCAGTAGTATCCGGACAGGACAAAAGCTCTACGAGCAGTACTTC.

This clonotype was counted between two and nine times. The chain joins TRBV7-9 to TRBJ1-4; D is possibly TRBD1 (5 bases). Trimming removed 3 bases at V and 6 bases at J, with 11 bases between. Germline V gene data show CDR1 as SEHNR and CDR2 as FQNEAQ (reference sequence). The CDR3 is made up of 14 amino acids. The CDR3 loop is CASSFWGRDEKLFF. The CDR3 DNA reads TGTGCCAGCAGCTTCTGGGGGAGGGATGAAAAACTGTTTTTT.

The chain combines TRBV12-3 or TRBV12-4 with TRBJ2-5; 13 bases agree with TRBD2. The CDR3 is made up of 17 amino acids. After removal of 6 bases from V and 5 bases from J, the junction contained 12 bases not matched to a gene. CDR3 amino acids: CASSYGLAGADLETQYF. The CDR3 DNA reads TGTGCCAGCAGCTACGGACTAGCGGGGGCCGACTTGGAGACCCAGTACTTC.

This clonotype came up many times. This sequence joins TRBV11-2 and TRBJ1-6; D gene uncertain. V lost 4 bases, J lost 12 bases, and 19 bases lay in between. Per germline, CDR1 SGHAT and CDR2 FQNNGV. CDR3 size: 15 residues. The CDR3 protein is CASSSGNSVGEPLHF. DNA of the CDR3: TGTGCCAGCAGCTCCGGTAATTCTGTGGGAGAACCCCTCCACTTT. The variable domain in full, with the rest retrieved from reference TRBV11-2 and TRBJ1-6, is EAGVAQSPRYKIIEKRQSVAFWCNPISGHATLYWYQQILGQGPKLLIQFQNNGVVDDSQLPKDRFSAERLKGVDSTLKIQPAKLEDSAVYLCASSSGNSVGEPLHFGNGTRLTVT.